This entry lists 24 T cell receptor beta chains sequenced from one sample in a study of blood T cell repertoires in COVID-19. Clones were sequenced by immunoSEQ multiplex PCR, and TCRdb holds only the in-frame ones, with some missing. The sample has just over 300,000 clones, more than 75% seen once. Source material: PBMCs or T cells enriched from blood (not recorded which). Every receptor here comes from a man younger than 40 who had recovered from COVID-19.

The chain is built from TRBV28 and TRBJ2-1; TRBD2 matches 7 bases. Unmatched junction bases numbered 14, after V lost 11 bases and J lost 10 bases. CDR1 and CDR2 (germline): MDHEN, SYDVKM. The CDR3 is 13 residues long. The CDR3 DNA is TGTGCCGGAGCCGGGACTACCGGGCGGGAGCAGTTCTTC. It is translated as CAGAGTTGREQFF.

The chain employs TRBV5-1 and TRBJ2-7; 9 bases fit TRBD2. The CDR3 contains 17 residues. Germline V gene sequence: CDR1 SGHRS, CDR2 YFSETQ. The V gene end was trimmed by 0 bases and the J gene end by 0 bases; junction bases not matched to a gene: 7. CDR3 protein: CASSLASGGTLSYEQYF. In DNA form, the CDR3 reads TGCGCCAGCAGCTTGGCCAGCGGGGGGACCCTCTCCTACGAGCAGTACTTC.

This clone turned up a few times. V and J are TRBV27 and TRBJ1-2; 8 nucleotides match TRBD1. Looked up from germline, CDR1 is MNHEY and CDR2 is SMNVEV (reference sequence). CDR3 length equals 16 residues. Trimming removed 5 bases from V and 4 bases from J; junction bases left unmatched: 12. The CDR3 loop is CASSPQGANEFYGYTF. In DNA, the CDR3 is TGTGCCAGCAGTCCCCAGGGGGCTAACGAATTCTATGGCTACACCTTC.

About this clone: Other DNA sequences within the sample encode an identical CDR3. The chain couples TRBV7-9 to TRBJ1-2; D remains unclear. V lost 4 bases, J lost 3 bases, and 6 bases lay in between. Germline V gives CDR1 SEHNR, CDR2 FQNEAQ (reference sequence). The CDR3 extends over 12 amino acids. The CDR3 loop reads CASSSGYYGYTF. The CDR3 coding sequence is TGTGCCAGCAGCTCCGGTTACTATGGCTACACCTTC.

V gene TRBV11-2 combines with J gene TRBJ2-2; D possibly corresponds to TRBD2 (5 bases). V lost 1 base to trimming and J lost 1 base, with 10 bases between them. Germline V gene sequence: CDR1 SGHAT, CDR2 FQNNGV. This CDR3 is built from 16 residues. The CDR3 region is CASSLGRPVNTGELFF. DNA for the CDR3: TGTGCCAGCAGCTTAGGGAGGCCGGTGAACACCGGGGAGCTGTTTTTT.

This clone was recorded only once. The rearrangement links TRBV27 to TRBJ2-1; TRBD1 matches 8 bases. V lost 2 bases and J lost 6; bases outside the gene matches: 3. The CDR3 spans 14 residues. Germline assignment: CDR1 MNHEY and CDR2 SMNVEV (reference sequence). CDR3 amino acids: CASSLQGAINEQFF. CDR3 coding DNA: TGTGCCAGCAGTTTACAGGGGGCGATCAATGAGCAGTTCTTC.

This chain links TRBV24-1 with TRBJ2-7, with 12 bases matching TRBD2. J was trimmed by 2 bases and V by 4 bases; bases with no gene match: 2. This CDR3 is 15 amino acids long. The germline CDR1 and CDR2 sequences are KGHDR and SFDVKD. The CDR3 protein is CATSDGLAGTYEQYF. The CDR3 bases are TGTGCCACCAGTGACGGACTAGCGGGAACCTACGAGCAGTACTTC.

This chain joins TRBV7-2 and TRBJ2-2; 9 nucleotides line up with TRBD2. There are 16 residues in the CDR3. CDR1 is SGHTA and CDR2 is FQGNSA in the germline V gene. Losses at the gene ends were 3 bases for V and 4 bases for J; bases not matched to a gene: 6. The CDR3 region has the DNA TGTGCCAGCAGCTTTGTAGCGGGAGCGGTCACCGGGGAGCTGTTTTTT. Its protein is CASSFVAGAVTGELFF.

The chain joins TRBV3-1 (or the pseudogene TRBV3-2) to TRBJ1-2; possibly TRBD1 for D (5 bases). Germline CDR1 reads LGHDT; CDR2 reads YNNKEL (reference sequence). The CDR3 is made up of 12 amino acids. V gave up 8 bases and J gave up 7 bases, with 14 bases separating them. In DNA, the CDR3 is TGTGCCAGCGGGCAGGGCCAGAGTGGCTACACCTTC. Protein: CASGQGQSGYTF.

CDR3 DNA: TGTGCCAGCAGCTTGGCCGCCGGGAGCTCCTATAATTCACCCCTCCACTTT. Its protein product is CASSLAAGSSYNSPLHF. This sequence joins TRBV5-6 and TRBJ1-6; D gene uncertain. V was trimmed by 0 bases and J by 0 bases, leaving 10 bases between them. Germline V gives CDR1 SGHDT, CDR2 YYEEEE. This CDR3 contains 17 residues.

The chain recombines TRBV7-8 with TRBJ2-7; 10 bases agree with TRBD1. The ends lost 5 bases at V and 6 bases at J; junction bases unmatched: 10. The CDR3 is made up of 15 amino acids. CDR1 is SGHVS and CDR2 is FQNEAQ in the germline V gene. The CDR3, as DNA: TGTGCCAGCAGCACCGGGACAGGGGTGTATCGCGAGCAGTACTTC. Residues: CASSTGTGVYREQYF.

J is TRBJ1-4 and V is TRBV6-1, with 7 bases aligning to TRBD1. J lost 4 bases, V lost 3 bases, and 5 bases had no gene match. Germline values: CDR1 MNHNS, CDR2 SASEGT. The CDR3 sequence is 15 residues long. This chain's CDR3 is CASSDRGFINEKLFF. The CDR3 nucleotides read TGTGCCAGCAGTGACAGGGGGTTTATTAATGAAAAACTGTTTTTT.

The J gene is TRBJ2-2, the V gene TRBV27; TRBD2 matches 10 bases. The J segment lost 4 bases and the V segment lost 2 bases, leaving 4 bases of the junction unmatched. CDR3 length equals 16 residues. The germline gives CDR1 MNHEY, CDR2 SMNVEV (reference sequence). Written as DNA, the CDR3 is TGTGCCAGCAGTTTAACTATAGCGGGAGGCACCGGGGAGCTGTTTTTT. Encoded protein: CASSLTIAGGTGELFF.

The rearrangement uses TRBV6-2 or TRBV6-3 and TRBJ1-5; TRBD1 matches at 8 bases. The V gene end was trimmed by 2 bases and the J gene end by 4 bases; junction bases not matched to a gene: 16. Germline V gene sequence: CDR1 MNHEY, CDR2 SVGEGT. There are 19 residues in the CDR3. This CDR3 reads CASSYARTGSDLRNQPQHF. The CDR3 nucleotides read TGTGCCAGCAGTTACGCTCGGACAGGGTCGGACTTACGAAATCAGCCCCAGCATTTT.

The gene calls are TRBV19 and TRBJ1-1; perhaps TRBD1 as D (5 bases). CDR1 LNHDA and CDR2 SQIVND come from the germline V gene (reference sequence). V was cut by 3 bases and J by 3 bases, with 11 bases left in between. The CDR3 is made up of 14 amino acids. In nucleotides, the CDR3 is TGTGCCAGTAGTATGAGGCAGGGCGACACTGAAGCTTTCTTT. Translated, it gives CASSMRQGDTEAFF.

This clone counts as medium-sized (0.01 to 0.1%). The CDR3 is CASSTSGADYGYTF. In nucleotides, the CDR3 is TGTGCCAGCAGCACCTCAGGGGCCGACTATGGCTACACCTTC. The chain carries TRBV7-9 and TRBJ1-2, with TRBD1 as a possible D gene (6 bases). Germline assignment: CDR1 SEHNR and CDR2 FQNEAQ (reference sequence). V gave up 5 bases and J gave up 3 bases, with 13 bases separating them. The CDR3 spans 14 residues.

The chain uses TRBV12-3 or TRBV12-4 and TRBJ2-7; no definite D call. V dropped 3 bases and J dropped 6 bases, with 12 bases sitting between them. This CDR3 region has 13 residues. CDR3 bases: TGTGCCAGCAGTTTGAGGATTTCTAGCGAGCAGTACTTC. Translated, it gives CASSLRISSEQYF.

The V gene is TRBV19, the J gene TRBJ2-5; tentative D call: TRBD2 (7 bases). V lost 5 bases and J 5 bases, leaving 15 bases between the germline ends. Germline V gene lookup returns CDR1 LNHDA and CDR2 SQIVND (reference sequence). This CDR3 has 14 amino acids. This CDR3 reads CASSPSGGWETQYF. The CDR3 DNA reads TGTGCCAGTAGTCCCTCGGGGGGCTGGGAGACCCAGTACTTC.

This chain joins TRBV27 and TRBJ2-5, with a possible D match to TRBD1 (5 bases). Germline V lookup: CDR1 MNHEY, CDR2 SMNVEV (reference sequence). V dropped 10 bases and J dropped 1 base, with 13 bases sitting between them. The CDR3 has 13 residues. The chain's CDR3 is CATGQGLQETQYF. Here the CDR3 DNA reads TGTGCCACCGGCCAGGGCCTCCAAGAGACCCAGTACTTC.

This clone showed up just once. V gene TRBV28 combines with J gene TRBJ2-3; 9 nucleotides align to TRBD2. The germline V gene encodes CDR1 MDHEN and CDR2 SYDVKM. The CDR3 has 18 residues. J was trimmed by 2 bases and V by 6 bases; bases with no gene match: 15. CDR3 DNA sequence: TGTGCCAGCAGCTTAATTAGCGGGGGCGGGACATACACAGATACGCAGTATTTT. Encoded protein: CASSLISGGGTYTDTQYF.

The chain uses TRBV11-2 and TRBJ2-7; 10 positions match TRBD1. The CDR3 runs 19 residues. Germline CDR1 is SGHAT and CDR2 is FQNNGV. Trimming removed 6 bases from V and 0 bases from J; junction bases left unmatched: 17. The CDR3 spells CASRGLRQGAPTFSYEQYF. The CDR3 DNA sequence: TGTGCCAGCAGGGGGTTAAGACAGGGGGCCCCCACTTTCTCCTACGAGCAGTACTTC.

The V gene is TRBV18, the J gene TRBJ2-2; D might be TRBD1 (5 bases). V lost 3 bases and J lost 4, with 15 bases in between. Looked up from germline, CDR1 is KGHSH and CDR2 is LQKENI. This CDR3 is 16 amino acids long. CDR3: CASSPPAGRATGELFF. In nucleotides, the CDR3 is TGTGCCAGCTCACCTCCGGCAGGGCGAGCCACCGGGGAGCTGTTTTTT.

This sequence joins TRBV9 and TRBJ1-3; D not certain. V lost 1 base to trimming and J lost 2 bases, with 7 bases between them. This CDR3 has 14 residues. Germline-derived CDR1 and CDR2 are SGDLS and YYNGEE. CDR3 coding DNA: TGTGCCAGCAGCGTAAGAGGGCCTGGAAACACCATATATTTT. Its translation: CASSVRGPGNTIYF. Full variable domain (outside the CDR3, taken from reference TRBV9 and TRBJ1-3): DSGVTQTPKHLITATGQRVTLRCSPRSGDLSVYWYQQSLDQGLQFLIQYYNGEERAKGNILERFSAQQFPDLHSELNLSSLELGDSALYFCASSVRGPGNTIYFGEGSWLTVV.

V gene TRBV5-1 combines with J gene TRBJ1-4, with D unresolved. Trimming pared 0 bases from V and 7 bases from J, leaving 10 bases between. Germline V gene lookup returns CDR1 SGHRS and CDR2 YFSETQ. The CDR3 loop spans 14 amino acids. CDR3 nucleotides: TGCGCCAGCAGCTTGGAGCGGCCGGGTGAAAAACTGTTTTTT. Translated: CASSLERPGEKLFF. The variable domain in full, completed from reference TRBV5-1 and TRBJ1-4, reads KAGVTQTPRYLIKTRGQQVTLSCSPISGHRSVSWYQQTPGQGLQFLFEYFSETQRNKGNFPGRFSGRQFSNSRSEMNVSTLELGDSALYLCASSLERPGEKLFFGSGTQLSVL.